The clone carrying this T cell receptor (beta chain) came up many times. What it recognizes is unknown. These data originate in a study of blood T cells in healthy people across ages. Whole-study context: Researchers report that template switching captured about one barcoded beta molecule per two T cells.

Combining a sample-barcoded 5' primer with a J-beta primer mix, a second PCR ran for 7 to 11 cycles. Each cDNA molecule, via a template-switch adaptor with 12 random nucleotides, was tagged. Individual samples furnished no less than 2.5 million CDR3-containing paired-end reads apiece. Each CDR3 protein is one row after TCRdb ran MiXCR on the 5' RACE reads. The sample has roughly 650,000 distinct CDR3 sequences, approximately 29% seen once. Study-wide findings and caveats: Versus aged donors, long-lived donors had higher diversity and more naive CD4+ cells.

The V end lost 0 bases, the J end lost 2 bases, and 2 bases lay between the germline ends. CDR3 length: 12 amino acids. Germline V CDR1 and CDR2: LNHDA, SQIVND (reference sequence). The chain recombines TRBV19 with TRBJ2-7; D is uncertain. Source material: blood. This TCR came from an elderly woman in good health. CDR3 coding DNA: TGTGCCAGTAGTATAGACCCCTACGAGCAGTACTTC. It yields the protein CASSIDPYEQYF.